This TCR beta chain was recovered during a study of T cells in Graves' hyperthyroidism and ophthalmopathy. Study-wide points: Ophthalmopathy and stable hyperthyroidism were told apart by a 13 V-J model.

TCR beta CDR3 regions were amplified from RNA transcripts. Primed by the HTBI set, a first-round RT-PCR was run on the TCR CDR3. One entry per CDR3 protein, called by TCRdb with MiXCR from the multiplex PCR reads. The sample records about 840,000 distinct CDR3 sequences, approximately 40% being singletons. A note on this clonotype: Its antigen remains unidentified.

The CDR3 runs 17 residues. Trimming shortened V by 5 bases and J by 4 bases, and 24 bases separated the two germline ends. Germline assignment: CDR1 MNHEY and CDR2 SMNVEV (reference sequence). The sample was blood. The chain links TRBV27 to TRBJ2-7, with D possibly TRBD2 on 6 matching bases. This TCR was recovered from a man aged 18 to 30 with Graves' hyperthyroidism. The CDR3 nucleotides are TGTGCCAGCAGTCCCGATCCGACCCGCGCGGGGTATTACGAGCAGTACTTC. Protein: CASSPDPTRAGYYEQYF.